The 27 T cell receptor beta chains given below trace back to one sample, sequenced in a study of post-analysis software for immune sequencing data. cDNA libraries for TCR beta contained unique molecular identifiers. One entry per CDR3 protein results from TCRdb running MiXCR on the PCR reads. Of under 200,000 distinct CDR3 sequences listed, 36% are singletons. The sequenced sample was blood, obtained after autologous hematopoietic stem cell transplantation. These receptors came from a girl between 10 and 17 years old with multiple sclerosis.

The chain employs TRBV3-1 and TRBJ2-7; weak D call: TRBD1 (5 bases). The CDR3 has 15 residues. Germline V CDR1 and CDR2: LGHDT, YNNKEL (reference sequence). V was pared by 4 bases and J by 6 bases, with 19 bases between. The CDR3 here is CASSRWDQGVGEQYF. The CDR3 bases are TGTGCCAGCAGCCGATGGGATCAGGGTGTGGGCGAGCAGTACTTC.

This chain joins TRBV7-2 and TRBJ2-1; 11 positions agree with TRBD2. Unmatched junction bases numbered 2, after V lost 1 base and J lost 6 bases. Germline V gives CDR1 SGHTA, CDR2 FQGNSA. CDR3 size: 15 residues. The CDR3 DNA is TGTGCCAGCAGCTTAGAAGGGACTAGCGGCAATGAGCAGTTCTTC. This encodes CASSLEGTSGNEQFF.

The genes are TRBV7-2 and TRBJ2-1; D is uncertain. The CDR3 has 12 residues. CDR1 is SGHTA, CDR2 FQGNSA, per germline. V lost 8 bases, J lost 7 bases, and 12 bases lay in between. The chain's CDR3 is CASARVWNEQFF. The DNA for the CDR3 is TGTGCCAGCGCTCGGGTTTGGAATGAGCAGTTCTTC.

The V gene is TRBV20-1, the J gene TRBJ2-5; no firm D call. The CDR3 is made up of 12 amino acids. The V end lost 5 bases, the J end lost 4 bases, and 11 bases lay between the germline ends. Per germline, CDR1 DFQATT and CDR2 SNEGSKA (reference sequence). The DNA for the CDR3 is TGCAGTGCTCCTAGGACCCCAGAGACCCAGTACTTC. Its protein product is CSAPRTPETQYF.

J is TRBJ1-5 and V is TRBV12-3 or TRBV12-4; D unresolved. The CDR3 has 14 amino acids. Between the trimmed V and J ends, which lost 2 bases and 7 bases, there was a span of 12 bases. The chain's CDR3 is CASSLSRSGQPQHF. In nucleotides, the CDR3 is TGTGCCAGCAGTTTATCCAGGTCCGGGCAGCCCCAGCATTTT.

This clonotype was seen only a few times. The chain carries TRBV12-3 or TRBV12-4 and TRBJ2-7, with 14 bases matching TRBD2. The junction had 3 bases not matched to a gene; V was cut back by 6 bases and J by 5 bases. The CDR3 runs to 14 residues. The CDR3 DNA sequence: TGTGCCAGCAGAGGACTAGCGGGGGGCCACGAGCAGTACTTC. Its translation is CASRGLAGGHEQYF.

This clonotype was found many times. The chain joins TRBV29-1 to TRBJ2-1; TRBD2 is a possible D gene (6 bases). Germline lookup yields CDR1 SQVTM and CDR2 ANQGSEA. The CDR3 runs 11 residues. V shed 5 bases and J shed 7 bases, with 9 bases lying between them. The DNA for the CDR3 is TGCAGCGTTCTTGGGAGGAATGAGCAGTTCTTC. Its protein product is CSVLGRNEQFF.

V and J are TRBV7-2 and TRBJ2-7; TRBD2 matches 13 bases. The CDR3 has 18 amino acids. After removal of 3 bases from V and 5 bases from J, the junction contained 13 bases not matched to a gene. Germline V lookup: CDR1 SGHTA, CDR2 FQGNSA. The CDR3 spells CASSFYGLAGVSGDEQYF. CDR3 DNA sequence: TGTGCCAGCAGCTTCTATGGACTAGCGGGAGTAAGCGGCGACGAGCAGTACTTC.

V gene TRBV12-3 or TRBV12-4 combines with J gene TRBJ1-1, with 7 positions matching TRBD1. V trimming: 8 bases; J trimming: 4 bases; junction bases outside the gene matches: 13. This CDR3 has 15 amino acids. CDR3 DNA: TGTGCCAGCGGCCTCCGGCAGGGGGGGTTCACTGAAGCTTTCTTT. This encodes CASGLRQGGFTEAFF.

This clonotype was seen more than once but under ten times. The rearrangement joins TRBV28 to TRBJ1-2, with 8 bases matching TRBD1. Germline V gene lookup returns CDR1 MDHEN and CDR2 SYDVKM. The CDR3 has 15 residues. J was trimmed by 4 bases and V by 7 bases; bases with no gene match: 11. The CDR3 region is CASTLLPGQGYGYTF. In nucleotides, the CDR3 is TGTGCCAGCACCCTACTCCCCGGACAGGGCTATGGCTACACCTTC.

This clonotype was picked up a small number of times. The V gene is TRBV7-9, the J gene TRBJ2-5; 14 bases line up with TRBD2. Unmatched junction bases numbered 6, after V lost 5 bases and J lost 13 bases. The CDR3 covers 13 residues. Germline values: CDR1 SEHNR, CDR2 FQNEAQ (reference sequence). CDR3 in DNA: TGTGCCAGCAGCCCGGGACTAGCGGGAGATCGGTACTTC. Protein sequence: CASSPGLAGDRYF.

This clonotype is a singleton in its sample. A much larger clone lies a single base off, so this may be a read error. This CDR3 reads CASSLAQGNDEQYF. The CDR3 coding sequence is TGTGCCAGCAGCCTCGCACAGGGTAACGACGAGCAGTACTTC. J is TRBJ2-7 and V is TRBV12-3 or TRBV12-4, with D perhaps matching TRBD1 (6 bases). The V gene lost 6 bases and the J gene lost 5 bases, with 17 bases spanning the gap. The length of the CDR3 is 14 residues.

Written as DNA, the CDR3 is TGTGCCAGCAGCGTAGCCCGGGACAGGGCACACAATGAGCAGTTCTTC. The encoded protein is CASSVARDRAHNEQFF. This rearrangement joins TRBV9 to TRBJ2-1; TRBD1 matches at 9 bases. V shed 0 bases and J 5 bases; nucleotides not matched to a gene: 6. Looked up from germline, CDR1 is SGDLS and CDR2 is YYNGEE. The CDR3 is 16 amino acids.

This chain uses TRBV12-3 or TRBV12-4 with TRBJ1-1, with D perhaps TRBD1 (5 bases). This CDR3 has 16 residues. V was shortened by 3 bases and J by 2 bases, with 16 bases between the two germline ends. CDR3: CASSLGGVTPNTEAFF. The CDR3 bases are TGTGCCAGCAGTTTGGGGGGAGTCACCCCTAACACTGAAGCTTTCTTT.

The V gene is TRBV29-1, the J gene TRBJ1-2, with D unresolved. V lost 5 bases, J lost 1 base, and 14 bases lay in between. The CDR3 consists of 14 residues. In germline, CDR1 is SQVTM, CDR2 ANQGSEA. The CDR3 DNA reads TGCAGCGTTAAAGGAGGGAGTTTTAACTATGGCTACACCTTC. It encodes CSVKGGSFNYGYTF.

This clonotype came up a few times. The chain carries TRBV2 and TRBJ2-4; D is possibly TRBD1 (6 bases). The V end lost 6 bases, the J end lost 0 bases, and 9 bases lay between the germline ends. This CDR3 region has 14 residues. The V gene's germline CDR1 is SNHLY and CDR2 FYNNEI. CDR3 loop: CASRDSLAKNIQYF. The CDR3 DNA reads TGTGCCAGCAGGGACAGCCTAGCCAAAAACATTCAGTACTTC.

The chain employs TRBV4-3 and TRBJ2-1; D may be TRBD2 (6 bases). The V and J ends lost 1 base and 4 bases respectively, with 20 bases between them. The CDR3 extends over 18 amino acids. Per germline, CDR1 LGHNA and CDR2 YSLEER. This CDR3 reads CASSQGLGREWVYNEQFF. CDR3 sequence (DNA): TGCGCCAGCAGCCAAGGATTGGGACGGGAGTGGGTTTACAATGAGCAGTTCTTC.

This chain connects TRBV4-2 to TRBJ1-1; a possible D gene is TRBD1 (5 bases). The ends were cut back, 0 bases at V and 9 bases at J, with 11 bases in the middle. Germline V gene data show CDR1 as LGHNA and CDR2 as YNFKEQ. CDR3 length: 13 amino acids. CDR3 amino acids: CASSQESGEQAFF. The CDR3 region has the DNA TGTGCCAGCAGCCAAGAGTCGGGGGAGCAAGCTTTCTTT.

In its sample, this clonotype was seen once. CDR3 in DNA: TGCAGCGCCCGAAGGGGACAGGGGCTCAATGAGCAGTTCTTC. Translating it yields CSARRGQGLNEQFF. The chain carries TRBV29-1 and TRBJ2-1, with 10 nucleotides matching TRBD1. The CDR3 consists of 14 residues. Germline V gene sequence: CDR1 SQVTM, CDR2 ANQGSEA. V gave up 7 bases and J gave up 6 bases; unmatched junction bases: 9.

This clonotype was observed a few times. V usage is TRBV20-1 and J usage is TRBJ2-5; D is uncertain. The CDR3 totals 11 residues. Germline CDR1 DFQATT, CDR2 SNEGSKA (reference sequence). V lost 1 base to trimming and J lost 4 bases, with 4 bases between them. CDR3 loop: CSARGRETQYF. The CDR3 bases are TGCAGTGCTAGAGGCCGAGAGACCCAGTACTTC.

The CDR3 DNA reads TGCAGTGCTAGAGACGGGGGACTAGCGGGATTGAGTGAGCAGTTCTTC. This sequence encodes CSARDGGLAGLSEQFF. This chain links TRBV20-1 with TRBJ2-1, with TRBD2 identical over 13 bases. This CDR3 spans 16 amino acids. Germline loops: CDR1 DFQATT, CDR2 SNEGSKA (reference sequence). The junction had 8 bases not matched to a gene; V was cut back by 0 bases and J by 9 bases.

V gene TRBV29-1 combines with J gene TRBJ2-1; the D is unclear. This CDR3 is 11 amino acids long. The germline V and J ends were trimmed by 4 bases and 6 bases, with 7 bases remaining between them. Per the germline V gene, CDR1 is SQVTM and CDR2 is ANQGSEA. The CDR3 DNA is TGCAGCGTTGTCATGATCAATGAGCAGTTCTTC. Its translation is CSVVMINEQFF.

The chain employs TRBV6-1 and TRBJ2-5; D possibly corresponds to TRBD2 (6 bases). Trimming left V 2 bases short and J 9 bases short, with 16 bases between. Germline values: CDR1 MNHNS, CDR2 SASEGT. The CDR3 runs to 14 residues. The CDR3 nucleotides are TGTGCCAGCAGTGAATTACTAGCCTGGGCGGCCCAGTACTTC. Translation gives CASSELLAWAAQYF.

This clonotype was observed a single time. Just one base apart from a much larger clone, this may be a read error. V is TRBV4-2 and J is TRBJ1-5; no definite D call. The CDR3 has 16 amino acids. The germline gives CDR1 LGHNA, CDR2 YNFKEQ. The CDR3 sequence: CACSLGKDGSNQPQHF. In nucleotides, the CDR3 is TGTGCCTGCAGCCTTGGAAAGGACGGTAGCAATCAGCCCCAGCATTTT.

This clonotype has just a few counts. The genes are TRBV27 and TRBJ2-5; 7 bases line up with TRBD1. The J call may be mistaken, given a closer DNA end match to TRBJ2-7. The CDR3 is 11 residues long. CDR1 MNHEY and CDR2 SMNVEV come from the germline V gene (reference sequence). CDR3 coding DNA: TGTGCCACCCAAGACAGGGACGAGCAGTACTTC. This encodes CATQDRDEQYF.

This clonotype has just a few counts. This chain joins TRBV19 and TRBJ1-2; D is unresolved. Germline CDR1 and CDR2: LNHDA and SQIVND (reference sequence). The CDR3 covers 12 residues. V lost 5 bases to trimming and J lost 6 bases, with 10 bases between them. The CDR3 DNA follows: TGTGCCAGTAGTCCCGGAGTGAATGGCTACACCTTC. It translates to CASSPGVNGYTF.

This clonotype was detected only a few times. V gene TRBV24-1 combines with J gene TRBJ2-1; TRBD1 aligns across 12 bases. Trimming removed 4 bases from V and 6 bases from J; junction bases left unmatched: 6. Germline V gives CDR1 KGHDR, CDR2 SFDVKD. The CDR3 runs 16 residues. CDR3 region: CATSDPGGQGANEQFF. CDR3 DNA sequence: TGTGCCACCAGTGACCCCGGGGGACAGGGGGCCAATGAGCAGTTCTTC.